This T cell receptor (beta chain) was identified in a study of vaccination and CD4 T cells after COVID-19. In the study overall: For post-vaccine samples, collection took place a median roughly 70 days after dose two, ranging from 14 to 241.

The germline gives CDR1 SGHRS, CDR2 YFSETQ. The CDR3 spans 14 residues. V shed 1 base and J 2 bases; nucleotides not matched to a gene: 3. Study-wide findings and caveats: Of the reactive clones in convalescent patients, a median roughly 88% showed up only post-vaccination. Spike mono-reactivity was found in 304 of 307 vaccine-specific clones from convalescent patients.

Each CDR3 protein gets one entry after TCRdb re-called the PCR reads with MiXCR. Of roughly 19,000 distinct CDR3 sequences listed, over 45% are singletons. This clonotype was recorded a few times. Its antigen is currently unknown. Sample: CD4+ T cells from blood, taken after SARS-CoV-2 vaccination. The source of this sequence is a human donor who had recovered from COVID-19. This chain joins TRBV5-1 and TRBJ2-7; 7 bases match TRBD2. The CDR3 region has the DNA TGCGCCAGCAGCTTGTGGGAGGGCCCCTACGAGCAGTACTTC. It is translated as CASSLWEGPYEQYF.